This section outlines one TCR beta chain sequence together with its context. This record comes from a study of blood T cell repertoires in COVID-19. The CDR3 loop spans 14 amino acids. Germline CDR1 reads SNHLY; CDR2 reads FYNNEI. The trim removed 7 bases at V and 4 bases at J, leaving 8 bases unmatched. Original analysis: Reference gene primer amplification gave nucleated cell count estimates. TCRdb's table, derived via immunoSEQ multiplex PCR, lists solely in-frame clones and lacks some. V and J calls and clone size come straight from that table; D and trimming were deduced from the DNA. Here the sample spans about 70,000 clones, over 75% being singletons.

The source of this sequence is a woman over 75 with active or convalescent COVID-19. Source material: peripheral blood. V is TRBV2 and J is TRBJ2-7, with 9 bases aligning to TRBD1. This CDR3 is CASIGSGQGYEQYF. Written as DNA, the CDR3 is TGTGCCAGCATAGGTTCGGGACAGGGATACGAGCAGTACTTC.